One sample yielded the 30 T cell receptor beta chains listed below, sequenced in a study of identical twins. MiXCR was run by TCRdb on the 5' RACE reads, yielding one entry per CDR3 protein. The sample records 450,000 to 650,000 distinct CDR3 sequences, over 12% being singletons. Another study also made use of these data, one on yellow fever vaccine responses in identical twins.

The sample was CD4+ T cells sorted from blood. The receptors stem from a woman under 30 in good health.

This chain uses TRBV3-1 with TRBJ2-1; D may be TRBD2 (5 bases). Germline-derived CDR1 and CDR2 are LGHDT and YNNKEL (reference sequence). Trimming shortened V by 3 bases and J by 1 base, and 13 bases separated the two germline ends. This CDR3 is 16 amino acids long. CDR3 bases: TGTGCCAGCAGCCAGAGCGGCCGGATATCCTACAATGAGCAGTTCTTC. Amino acid sequence: CASSQSGRISYNEQFF.

The chain uses TRBV5-8 and TRBJ2-3, with a possible D match to TRBD1 (5 bases). The CDR3 loop spans 14 amino acids. Deletions cut 1 base from V and 5 bases from J, with 11 bases between. Germline values: CDR1 SGHTS, CDR2 YDEGEE. The chain's CDR3 is CASSLTGFGDTQYF. The CDR3 nucleotides read TGTGCCAGCAGCTTGACAGGTTTCGGAGATACGCAGTATTTT.

The sample holds many counts of this clonotype. This chain links TRBV13 with TRBJ2-1; weak D call: TRBD2 (5 bases). V was cut by 1 base and J by 0 bases, with 10 bases left in between. The CDR3 has 16 residues. CDR1 PRHDT and CDR2 FYEKMQ come from the germline V gene (reference sequence). This chain's CDR3 is CASSLVRAPSYNEQFF. CDR3 in DNA: TGTGCCAGCAGCTTAGTGAGGGCGCCCTCCTACAATGAGCAGTTCTTC.

This rearrangement joins TRBV29-1 to TRBJ1-1, with TRBD1 matching over 7 bases. Germline trimming cut 6 bases from V and 5 bases from J; bases unmatched to any gene: 9. The CDR3 is 13 residues long. From germline, CDR1 is SQVTM and CDR2 ANQGSEA. The CDR3 bases are TGCAGCGTAAACAGACAGGGTGGAACTGAAGCTTTCTTT. Encoded protein: CSVNRQGGTEAFF.

The chain is built from TRBV3-1 and TRBJ1-1; 8 bases are a match to TRBD1. The CDR3 runs to 15 residues. The J segment lost 2 bases and the V segment lost 2 bases, leaving 4 bases of the junction unmatched. The V gene's germline CDR1 is LGHDT and CDR2 YNNKEL (reference sequence). The CDR3: CASSQRTGSNTEAFF. CDR3 sequence (DNA): TGTGCCAGCAGCCAAAGGACAGGGTCAAACACTGAAGCTTTCTTT.

CDR3 coding DNA: TGCAGTGCGCGAGCAGGGGCGCTGGCCAAAAACATTCAGTACTTC. Translated: CSARAGALAKNIQYF. J is TRBJ2-4 and V is TRBV20-1, with D perhaps matching TRBD1 (6 bases). Trimming removed 6 bases from V and 1 base from J, with 16 bases in between. Per the germline V gene, CDR1 is DFQATT and CDR2 is SNEGSKA (reference sequence). The CDR3 covers 15 residues.

In its sample, this clonotype was seen a few times. The V call is TRBV7-9, the J call TRBJ1-4; 7 positions match TRBD1. Unmatched junction bases numbered 7, after V lost 5 bases and J lost 7 bases. This CDR3 region has 14 residues. Per germline, CDR1 SEHNR and CDR2 FQNEAQ (reference sequence). The CDR3 here is CASSRGQAGEKLFF. CDR3 sequence (DNA): TGTGCCAGCAGCCGTGGACAGGCGGGTGAAAAACTGTTTTTT. The complete variable domain, with remaining parts taken from reference TRBV7-9 and TRBJ1-4, reads DTGVSQNPRHKITKRGQNVTFRCDPISEHNRLYWYRQTLGQGPEFLTYFQNEAQLEKSRLLSDRFSAERPKGSFSTLEIQRTEQGDSAMYLCASSRGQAGEKLFFGSGTQLSVL.

This clonotype was seen more than once but under ten times. The chain uses TRBV15 and TRBJ2-2; D might be TRBD1 (5 bases). The CDR3 loop spans 15 amino acids. V lost 6 bases and J lost 1, with 12 bases in between. Germline CDR1 is LNHNV and CDR2 is YYDKDF (reference sequence). The CDR3 coding sequence is TGTGCCACCAGGGGCCCAGGGCAGAACACCGGGGAGCTGTTTTTT. Protein: CATRGPGQNTGELFF.

Only a few counts were recorded for this clonotype. The rearrangement links TRBV29-1 to TRBJ2-6, with TRBD2 identical over 15 bases. The CDR3 contains 17 residues. J lost 3 bases, V lost 6 bases, and 6 bases had no gene match. Germline CDR1 and CDR2: SQVTM and ANQGSEA. CDR3 bases: TGCAGCGTCAGGACTAGCGGGAGGGCCCTTGGGGCCAACGTCCTGACTTTC. Translation gives CSVRTSGRALGANVLTF.

The chain recombines TRBV14 with TRBJ1-1; no firm D call. The CDR3 runs 17 residues. Germline V CDR1 and CDR2: SGHDN, FVKESK. V was clipped by 1 base and J by 4 bases, with 19 bases between them. The CDR3 protein is CASSQGSRPGRGTEAFF. The CDR3 DNA is TGTGCCAGCAGCCAAGGGTCCAGACCGGGTCGCGGCACTGAAGCTTTCTTT.

The chain uses TRBV5-1 and TRBJ2-1, with D perhaps TRBD2 (6 bases). The germline CDR1 and CDR2 sequences are SGHRS and YFSETQ. CDR3 length: 17 amino acids. Trimming removed 2 bases from V and 0 bases from J, with 15 bases in between. The CDR3 DNA follows: TGCGCCAGCAGCTTTTCGAGGGACTCCAACTCCTACAATGAGCAGTTCTTC. It is translated as CASSFSRDSNSYNEQFF.

The V call is TRBV2, the J call TRBJ2-2; D gene ambiguous. CDR1 is SNHLY, CDR2 FYNNEI, per germline. The CDR3 is 15 residues long. V gave up 8 bases and J gave up 2 bases, with 15 bases separating them. The CDR3 loop is CASGMQDVNTGELFF. CDR3 coding DNA: TGTGCCAGCGGGATGCAGGACGTAAACACCGGGGAGCTGTTTTTT.

The chain employs TRBV10-3 and TRBJ2-3, with TRBD2 matching over 12 bases. Germline V gene data show CDR1 as ENHRY and CDR2 as SYGVKD. CDR3 size: 14 residues. The J segment lost 6 bases and the V segment lost 6 bases, leaving 4 bases of the junction unmatched. Written as DNA, the CDR3 is TGTGCCATCAGAACTAGCGGGGGGTCGGATACGCAGTATTTT. Translation: CAIRTSGGSDTQYF.

The chain couples TRBV20-1 to TRBJ2-1; TRBD2 aligns across 7 bases. The CDR3 sequence is 16 residues long. CDR1 and CDR2 (germline): DFQATT, SNEGSKA (reference sequence). V gave up 0 bases and J gave up 6 bases; unmatched junction bases: 11. The CDR3 region has the DNA TGCAGTGCTAGAGATCCACTGGCGGGAGTGAGCAATGAGCAGTTCTTC. Its translation is CSARDPLAGVSNEQFF.

The chain links TRBV7-7 to TRBJ2-5; D possibly corresponds to TRBD1 (6 bases). The CDR3 totals 14 residues. Germline V gene data show CDR1 as SSHAT and CDR2 as FNYEAQ (reference sequence). V lost 0 bases, J lost 5 bases, and 10 bases lay in between. CDR3 coding DNA: TGTGCCAGCAGCTTAGCGGACAGTAGGGAGACCCAGTACTTC. It codes for CASSLADSRETQYF.

This clonotype showed up just a few times. The rearrangement joins TRBV12-3 or TRBV12-4 to TRBJ1-3; D unresolved. The germline V and J ends were trimmed by 1 base and 8 bases, with 9 bases remaining between them. The CDR3 is made up of 13 amino acids. CDR3 nucleotides: TGTGCCAGCAGTTTAGTTAGGCGGGACACCATATATTTT. Translated, it gives CASSLVRRDTIYF.

This clonotype was picked up a small number of times. The J gene is TRBJ2-5, the V gene TRBV18; TRBD1 matches at 8 bases. The CDR3 has 14 amino acids. Per the germline V gene, CDR1 is KGHSH and CDR2 is LQKENI. The J segment lost 1 base and the V segment lost 5 bases, leaving 3 bases of the junction unmatched. CDR3 sequence reads: CASSSTGAQETQYF. CDR3 nucleotides: TGTGCCAGCTCATCGACAGGGGCCCAAGAGACCCAGTACTTC.

The chain is built from TRBV29-1 and TRBJ1-5; 9 nucleotides match TRBD1. Germline V lookup: CDR1 SQVTM, CDR2 ANQGSEA. This CDR3 has 13 amino acids. J lost 3 bases, V lost 4 bases, and 1 base had no gene match. In DNA, the CDR3 is TGCAGCGTTGGGGACAGGGACAATCAGCCCCAGCATTTT. Amino acid sequence: CSVGDRDNQPQHF.

This clonotype was seen only a few times. J is TRBJ2-5 and V is TRBV18; D is possibly TRBD1 (6 bases). Looked up from germline, CDR1 is KGHSH and CDR2 is LQKENI. Trimming took off 4 bases at V and 1 base at J, with 13 bases between the two ends. The CDR3 covers 15 residues. CDR3 DNA: TGTGCCAGCTCACGACTCGACAGGACCCAAGAGACCCAGTACTTC. Amino acids: CASSRLDRTQETQYF.

The chain combines TRBV2 with TRBJ2-3, with 7 bases fitting TRBD2. The CDR3 has 18 residues. The germline gives CDR1 SNHLY, CDR2 FYNNEI. V dropped 0 bases and J dropped 6; count of bases not matched to a gene: 15. CDR3 nucleotide sequence: TGTGCCAGCAGTGAAGCCTTCCTCGGGGGAGGGCCGACTGATACGCAGTATTTT. Protein product: CASSEAFLGGGPTDTQYF.

This clonotype was counted a few times. The chain carries TRBV5-1 and TRBJ2-1; 11 bases are shared with TRBD2. This CDR3 contains 15 residues. V lost 2 bases, J lost 6 bases, and 4 bases stayed unmatched. The germline V gene has CDR1 SGHRS and CDR2 YFSETQ. CDR3 region: CASSFGLAGSNEQFF. The CDR3 nucleotides are TGCGCCAGCAGCTTTGGACTAGCGGGCTCCAATGAGCAGTTCTTC. Complete variable domain (other parts from reference TRBV5-1 and TRBJ2-1): KAGVTQTPRYLIKTRGQQVTLSCSPISGHRSVSWYQQTPGQGLQFLFEYFSETQRNKGNFPGRFSGRQFSNSRSEMNVSTLELGDSALYLCASSFGLAGSNEQFFGPGTRLTVL.

The rearrangement uses TRBV28 and TRBJ1-1; TRBD1 might be the D (5 bases). Per germline, CDR1 MDHEN and CDR2 SYDVKM. The CDR3 is 15 amino acids. V lost 5 bases to trimming and J lost 5 bases, with 18 bases between them. CDR3 DNA sequence: TGTGCCAGCAGTGTCATGGGGCGGGGGAAAACTGAAGCTTTCTTT. This sequence encodes CASSVMGRGKTEAFF.

J is TRBJ2-5 and V is TRBV6-1; 11 bases line up with TRBD2. Germline V CDR1 and CDR2: MNHNS, SASEGT. The CDR3 contains 15 residues. V shed 8 bases and J 4 bases; nucleotides not matched to a gene: 9. The chain's CDR3 is CASQPGTSGRETQYF. DNA for the CDR3: TGTGCCAGCCAGCCAGGTACTAGCGGGAGAGAGACCCAGTACTTC.

V usage is TRBV15 and J usage is TRBJ1-5; TRBD1 matches at 11 bases. The V and J ends lost 6 bases and 6 bases, in that order; junction bases with no gene match: 10. CDR3 size: 16 residues. In germline, CDR1 is LNHNV, CDR2 YYDKDF (reference sequence). The CDR3 spells CATRAAGTGGVQPQHF. The CDR3, as DNA: TGTGCCACCAGAGCGGCCGGGACAGGGGGAGTTCAGCCCCAGCATTTT. Full variable domain (outside the CDR3, taken from reference TRBV15 and TRBJ1-5): DAMVIQNPRYQVTQFGKPVTLSCSQTLNHNVMYWYQQKSSQAPKLLFHYYDKDFNNEADTPDNFQSRRPNTSFCFLDIRSPGLGDTAMYLCATRAAGTGGVQPQHFGDGTRLSIL.

This clonotype was observed a few times. The J gene is TRBJ2-7, the V gene TRBV28; the D gene is possibly TRBD1 (5 bases). Per the germline V gene, CDR1 is MDHEN and CDR2 is SYDVKM. The CDR3 has 14 residues. The V gene lost 6 bases and the J gene lost 1 base, with 13 bases spanning the gap. The CDR3 DNA sequence: TGTGCCAGCAGCGAACGACAGACATCCTACGAGCAGTACTTC. This encodes CASSERQTSYEQYF.

This clonotype has just a few counts. V is TRBV5-1 and J is TRBJ2-1; possible D gene TRBD2, 6 bases. The CDR3 runs 16 residues. Trimming cost V 4 bases and J 4 bases, with 18 bases left between them. Germline V gene lookup returns CDR1 SGHRS and CDR2 YFSETQ. CDR3 nucleotide sequence: TGCGCCAGCAGCCCCGGCCGGAGGGCGTCATACAATGAGCAGTTCTTC. Amino acids: CASSPGRRASYNEQFF.

This clonotype was seen at least ten times. The chain recombines TRBV10-3 with TRBJ2-5, with D possibly TRBD1 on 6 matching bases. V lost 5 bases and J lost 2, with 12 bases in between. The CDR3 covers 14 residues. Germline V gene data show CDR1 as ENHRY and CDR2 as SYGVKD. CDR3 sequence reads: CAISQGQSQETQYF. As DNA, the CDR3 is TGTGCCATCAGTCAGGGACAATCGCAAGAGACCCAGTACTTC.

The chain combines TRBV20-1 with TRBJ2-1; 12 bases map to TRBD2. The ends lost 2 bases at V and 6 bases at J; junction bases unmatched: 2. This CDR3 is built from 14 residues. Germline assignment: CDR1 DFQATT and CDR2 SNEGSKA (reference sequence). CDR3 amino acids: CSARTSGRFNEQFF. The CDR3 DNA sequence: TGCAGTGCTAGAACTAGCGGGAGGTTCAATGAGCAGTTCTTC.

This clonotype was seen at least ten times. The genes are TRBV27 and TRBJ2-5; unclear D gene. Per the germline V gene, CDR1 is MNHEY and CDR2 is SMNVEV (reference sequence). There are 13 residues in the CDR3. Trimming pared 4 bases from V and 0 bases from J, leaving 6 bases between. CDR3 in amino acids: CASSSYNQETQYF. In DNA, the CDR3 is TGTGCCAGCAGTTCGTACAACCAAGAGACCCAGTACTTC.

The gene calls are TRBV7-8 and TRBJ2-7; D is unclear. CDR3 size: 15 residues. Trimming shortened V by 1 base and J by 4 bases, and 14 bases separated the two germline ends. The germline V gene has CDR1 SGHVS and CDR2 FQNEAQ. Here the CDR3 reads CASSLVSIKGYEQYF. The CDR3, as DNA: TGTGCCAGCAGCTTAGTCTCAATTAAGGGATACGAGCAGTACTTC.